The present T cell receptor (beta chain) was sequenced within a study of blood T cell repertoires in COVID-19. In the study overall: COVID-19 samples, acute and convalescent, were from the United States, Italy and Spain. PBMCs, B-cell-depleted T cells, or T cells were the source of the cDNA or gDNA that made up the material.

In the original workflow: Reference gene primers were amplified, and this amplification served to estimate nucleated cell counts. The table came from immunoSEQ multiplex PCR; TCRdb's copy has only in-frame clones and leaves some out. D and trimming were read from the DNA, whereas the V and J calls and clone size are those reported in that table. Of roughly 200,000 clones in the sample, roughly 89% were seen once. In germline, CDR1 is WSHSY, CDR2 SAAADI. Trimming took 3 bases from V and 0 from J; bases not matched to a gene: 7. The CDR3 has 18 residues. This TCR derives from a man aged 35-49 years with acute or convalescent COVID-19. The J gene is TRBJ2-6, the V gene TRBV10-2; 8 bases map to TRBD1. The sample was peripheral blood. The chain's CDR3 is CASSDRTGTLSGANVLTF. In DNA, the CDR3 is TGCGCCAGCAGTGACAGGACAGGGACCCTCTCTGGGGCCAACGTCCTGACTTTC.